These 26 T cell receptor beta chains came from one sample sequenced in a study of identical twins. Using its own MiXCR run on the 5' RACE reads, TCRdb lists one record per CDR3 protein. The sample has about 570,000 distinct CDR3 sequences, 9.6% seen once. The sample also formed part of further work on yellow fever vaccine responses in identical twins.

Sequences were obtained from PBMCs. These receptors were taken from a woman aged 18-29 years in good health.

Only a few counts were recorded for this clonotype. CDR3 nucleotides: TGCAGTGCTAGACTGACTACTTCTCGAGAGACCCAGTACTTC. This gives the protein CSARLTTSRETQYF. The rearrangement joins TRBV20-1 to TRBJ2-5, with TRBD2 as a possible D gene (5 bases). The CDR3 contains 14 residues. Trimming stripped 2 bases from V and 4 bases from J, with 14 bases between. CDR1 DFQATT and CDR2 SNEGSKA come from the germline V gene (reference sequence).

This clonotype was seen many times. The V and J genes are TRBV5-1 and TRBJ2-7, with D perhaps matching TRBD2 (5 bases). Trimming took 4 bases from V and 2 from J, leaving 16 bases between them. Germline V CDR1 and CDR2: SGHRS, YFSETQ. The CDR3 runs to 15 residues. The DNA of the CDR3 is TGCGCCAGCAGCACTAGACCCATGGATGCCTACGAGCAGTACTTC. Residues: CASSTRPMDAYEQYF.

The chain combines TRBV7-2 with TRBJ1-2; 9 bases are shared with TRBD1. In germline, CDR1 is SGHTA, CDR2 FQGNSA. V lost 5 bases, J lost 6 bases, and 10 bases stayed unmatched. This CDR3 region has 15 residues. CDR3 sequence (DNA): TGTGCCAGCAGCCCCCCTGGGGGACAGGGCCATGGCTACACCTTC. It translates to CASSPPGGQGHGYTF.

This clonotype has at least ten counts. The chain recombines TRBV4-3 with TRBJ1-1; the D is unclear. In germline, CDR1 is LGHNA, CDR2 YSLEER. This CDR3 comprises 15 residues. The V end lost 1 base, the J end lost 5 bases, and 14 bases lay between the germline ends. The CDR3 nucleotides are TGCGCCAGCAGCCAAGGAGGTTTGGGCGGGACTGAAGCTTTCTTT. Residues: CASSQGGLGGTEAFF.

The V and J genes are TRBV24-1 and TRBJ2-1, with a possible D match to TRBD2 (5 bases). CDR1 and CDR2 from the germline V gene are KGHDR and SFDVKD. Trimming took 5 bases from V and 6 from J, leaving 7 bases between them. The CDR3 is 12 residues long. Here the CDR3 DNA reads TGTGCCACCAGTGGGACTCCCAATGAGCAGTTCTTC. Its translation: CATSGTPNEQFF.

This clonotype has just a few counts. V is TRBV4-3 and J is TRBJ2-7, with D perhaps matching TRBD2 (5 bases). Germline loops: CDR1 LGHNA, CDR2 YSLEER. With 0 bases removed from V and 3 bases from J, the gap between germline ends came to 12 bases. This CDR3 has 15 residues. The CDR3 DNA reads as TGCGCCAGCAGCCAAGACACGGACTTAGGCTACGAGCAGTACTTC. Protein: CASSQDTDLGYEQYF.

J is TRBJ2-6 and V is TRBV2; 9 bases are shared with TRBD1. From germline, CDR1 is SNHLY and CDR2 FYNNEI. V shed 7 bases and J 2 bases; nucleotides not matched to a gene: 9. The CDR3 has 17 residues. In DNA form, the CDR3 reads TGTGCCAGCAATCCGGACAGGGGATCTACTGGGGCCAACGTCCTGACTTTC. It yields the protein CASNPDRGSTGANVLTF.

This clonotype was seen at least ten times. V usage is TRBV11-2 and J usage is TRBJ2-2, with D possibly called TRBD1 or TRBD2 (5 bases each). This CDR3 region has 16 residues. Deletions cut 5 bases from V and 1 base from J, with 14 bases between. Per the germline V gene, CDR1 is SGHAT and CDR2 is FQNNGV. The CDR3 is CASSKSGTRNTGELFF. DNA for the CDR3: TGTGCCAGCAGCAAATCCGGGACCAGGAACACCGGGGAGCTGTTTTTT. The full variable domain, with the rest looked up from reference TRBV11-2 and TRBJ2-2, is EAGVAQSPRYKIIEKRQSVAFWCNPISGHATLYWYQQILGQGPKLLIQFQNNGVVDDSQLPKDRFSAERLKGVDSTLKIQPAKLEDSAVYLCASSKSGTRNTGELFFGEGSRLTVL.

This clonotype was detected many times. The chain is built from TRBV7-9 and TRBJ2-7; 9 nucleotides align to TRBD2. V lost 3 bases to trimming and J lost 2 bases; unmatched junction nucleotides: 5. CDR1 is SEHNR and CDR2 is FQNEAQ in the germline V gene (reference sequence). CDR3 length: 15 residues. The CDR3 loop is CASSLSSGGTYEQYF. The CDR3 region has the DNA TGTGCCAGCAGCTTGAGTAGCGGGGGAACCTACGAGCAGTACTTC.

This clonotype turned up a few times. The J gene is TRBJ2-7, the V gene TRBV2, with D perhaps assigned TRBD1 or TRBD2 (6 bases each). The CDR3 runs 14 residues. The V gene's germline CDR1 is SNHLY and CDR2 FYNNEI. V dropped 1 base and J dropped 2 bases, with 9 bases sitting between them. In DNA form, the CDR3 reads TGTGCCAGCAGTGAAGACAGGGAGGCCTACGAGCAGTACTTC. Its translation: CASSEDREAYEQYF.

This clonotype was observed many times. V and J are TRBV5-1 and TRBJ2-7; D is possibly TRBD1 or TRBD2 (5 bases each). V was cut by 0 bases and J by 2 bases, with 21 bases left in between. The CDR3 has 18 amino acids. The germline gives CDR1 SGHRS, CDR2 YFSETQ. The CDR3 nucleotides are TGCGCCAGCAGCTTGGCCAGAGCCTTGGCTGGGACGACCTACGAGCAGTACTTC. Its translation: CASSLARALAGTTYEQYF.

The gene calls are TRBV4-3 and TRBJ2-7; D call uncertain. Trimming stripped 1 base from V and 0 bases from J, with 7 bases between. Per germline, CDR1 LGHNA and CDR2 YSLEER. The CDR3 runs to 14 residues. CDR3 loop: CASSQAWSSYEQYF. DNA of the CDR3: TGCGCCAGCAGCCAAGCTTGGAGCTCCTACGAGCAGTACTTC.

J is TRBJ1-2 and V is TRBV2; tentative D call: TRBD1 (5 bases). In germline, CDR1 is SNHLY, CDR2 FYNNEI. There are 13 residues in the CDR3. Between the trimmed V and J ends, which lost 3 bases and 5 bases, there was a span of 10 bases. The CDR3 bases are TGTGCCAGCAGTGAGCAGGGAGGATATGGCTACACCTTC. Translated, it gives CASSEQGGYGYTF.

The genes are TRBV19 and TRBJ2-7, with D perhaps matching TRBD1 (5 bases). V was shortened by 9 bases and J by 4 bases, with 16 bases between the two germline ends. The CDR3 totals 13 residues. Per the germline V gene, CDR1 is LNHDA and CDR2 is SQIVND (reference sequence). This CDR3 is CASSVAGPYEQYF. CDR3 sequence (DNA): TGTGCCAGCTCTGTGGCAGGGCCGTACGAGCAGTACTTC.

A few counts support this clonotype. The gene calls are TRBV7-2 and TRBJ1-5; possible D gene TRBD1, 6 bases. Germline V gene sequence: CDR1 SGHTA, CDR2 FQGNSA. With 5 bases removed from V and 3 bases from J, the gap between germline ends came to 14 bases. This CDR3 comprises 15 residues. CDR3 sequence (DNA): TGTGCCAGCAGCCCCGAAAGGACAGCCAATCAGCCCCAGCATTTT. This translates into CASSPERTANQPQHF.

The chain recombines TRBV7-9 with TRBJ1-2, with D possibly being TRBD1 (6 bases). The germline V gene has CDR1 SEHNR and CDR2 FQNEAQ (reference sequence). Trimming pared 1 base from V and 8 bases from J, leaving 23 bases between. The CDR3 totals 17 residues. The CDR3 sequence: CASSLGRGAQLTLGYTF. The DNA of the CDR3 is TGTGCCAGCAGCTTAGGTCGGGGGGCGCAACTCACCCTGGGCTACACCTTC.

This clonotype was counted at least ten times. The chain recombines TRBV20-1 with TRBJ1-6, with D possibly being TRBD1 (6 bases). V was clipped by 6 bases and J by 4 bases, with 19 bases between them. This CDR3 region has 16 residues. Germline assignment: CDR1 DFQATT and CDR2 SNEGSKA (reference sequence). The CDR3 nucleotides read TGCAGTGCCGGCTCCGACTTGGACAGTTATAATTCACCCCTCCACTTT. Its translation is CSAGSDLDSYNSPLHF.

This clonotype was observed at least ten times. V gene TRBV28 combines with J gene TRBJ2-3; 9 bases are shared with TRBD1. The V gene end was trimmed by 6 bases and the J gene end by 6 bases; junction bases not matched to a gene: 10. CDR1 and CDR2 from the germline V gene are MDHEN and SYDVKM. The CDR3 is 15 residues long. In DNA form, the CDR3 reads TGTGCCAGCAGCCAACACAGGGGGCGCGCGGATACGCAGTATTTT. As protein: CASSQHRGRADTQYF. Supplemented by reference TRBV28 and TRBJ2-3, the full variable domain reads DVKVTQSSRYLVKRTGEKVFLECVQDMDHENMFWYRQDPGLGLRLIYFSYDVKMKEKGDIPEGYSVSREKKERFSLILESASTNQTSMYLCASSQHRGRADTQYFGPGTRLTVL.

The table lists this clonotype with many counts. The chain combines TRBV20-1 with TRBJ2-1, with 7 bases fitting TRBD2. Germline CDR1 reads DFQATT; CDR2 reads SNEGSKA (reference sequence). The CDR3 extends over 12 amino acids. The CDR3 reads CRGRSGNNEQFF. CDR3 DNA sequence: TGCAGGGGAAGGAGCGGGAACAATGAGCAGTTCTTC.

This clonotype was observed a few times. This sequence joins TRBV5-5 and TRBJ2-1, with D possibly matching TRBD2 (5 bases). Trimming pared 4 bases from V and 0 bases from J, leaving 11 bases between. Germline V lookup: CDR1 SGHKS, CDR2 YYEKEE (reference sequence). This CDR3 is built from 15 residues. CDR3 region: CASSPLAPSYNEQFF. CDR3 nucleotide sequence: TGTGCCAGCAGCCCGTTAGCGCCCTCCTACAATGAGCAGTTCTTC.

The chain recombines TRBV7-2 with TRBJ1-2; D may be TRBD1 (5 bases). The CDR3 runs 15 residues. Germline V lookup: CDR1 SGHTA, CDR2 FQGNSA. V lost 3 bases and J 4 bases, leaving 15 bases between the germline ends. In DNA, the CDR3 is TGTGCCAGCAGCTTGATACAGGACGCCGGCTATGGCTACACCTTC. Translated: CASSLIQDAGYGYTF.

Notes on this clonotype: A much larger clone lies one base from this, so it may be a read error. The chain joins TRBV20-1 to TRBJ2-3; a weak D match, TRBD1 (6 bases). V was clipped by 5 bases and J by 0 bases, with 12 bases between them. Germline V gene lookup returns CDR1 DFQATT and CDR2 SNEGSKA (reference sequence). The CDR3 has 14 amino acids. Here the CDR3 DNA reads TGCAGTGCTGGCTGGGACATTAGCACAGATACGCAGTATTTT. Protein product: CSAGWDISTDTQYF.

In its sample, this clonotype was seen a few times. The V call is TRBV9, the J call TRBJ2-6; no clear D. CDR3 length: 14 amino acids. Deletions cut 2 bases from V and 1 base from J, with 4 bases between. Looked up from germline, CDR1 is SGDLS and CDR2 is YYNGEE. CDR3 region: CASSVTSGANVLTF. The CDR3 DNA sequence: TGTGCCAGCAGCGTTACGTCTGGGGCCAACGTCCTGACTTTC.

At least ten counts were recorded for this clonotype. The chain combines TRBV14 with TRBJ1-2, with 10 nucleotides matching TRBD1. In germline, CDR1 is SGHDN, CDR2 FVKESK. The J segment lost 6 bases and the V segment lost 4 bases, leaving 5 bases of the junction unmatched. There are 14 residues in the CDR3. CDR3 DNA sequence: TGTGCCAGCAGCCGGAAGGACAGGGGGGATGGCTACACCTTC. Its protein is CASSRKDRGDGYTF.

This clonotype has a count of ten or more. The chain employs TRBV10-3 and TRBJ2-3; TRBD2 aligns across 9 bases. Germline-derived CDR1 and CDR2 are ENHRY and SYGVKD. V gave up 4 bases and J gave up 6 bases; unmatched junction bases: 11. This CDR3 has 16 amino acids. CDR3 amino acids: CAISAVAGAGLDTQYF. CDR3 nucleotides: TGTGCCATCAGTGCGGTAGCGGGAGCGGGATTGGATACGCAGTATTTT.

This chain connects TRBV27 to TRBJ2-7; no clear D gene. The CDR3 extends over 16 amino acids. Trimming stripped 5 bases from V and 4 bases from J, with 21 bases between. CDR1 and CDR2 (germline): MNHEY, SMNVEV (reference sequence). CDR3 region: CASSPYHTMSRYEQYF. In DNA form, the CDR3 reads TGTGCCAGCAGTCCATACCATACGATGTCCAGGTACGAGCAGTACTTC.